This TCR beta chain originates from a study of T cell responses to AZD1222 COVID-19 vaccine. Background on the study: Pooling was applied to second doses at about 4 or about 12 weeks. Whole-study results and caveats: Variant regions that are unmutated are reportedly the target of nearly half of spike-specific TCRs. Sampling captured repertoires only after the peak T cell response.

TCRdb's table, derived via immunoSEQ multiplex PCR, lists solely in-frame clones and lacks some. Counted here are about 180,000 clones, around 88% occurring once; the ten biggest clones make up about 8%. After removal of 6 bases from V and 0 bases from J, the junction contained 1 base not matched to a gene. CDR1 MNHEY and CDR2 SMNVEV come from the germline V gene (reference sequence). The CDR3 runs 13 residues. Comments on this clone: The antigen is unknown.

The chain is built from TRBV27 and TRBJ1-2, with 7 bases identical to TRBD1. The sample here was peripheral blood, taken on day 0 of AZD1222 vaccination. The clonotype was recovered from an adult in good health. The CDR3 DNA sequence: TGTGCCAGCAGGGGACAGTCTAACTATGGCTACACCTTC. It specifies CASRGQSNYGYTF.